A single TCR beta chain is shown here with its context. Per the original methods: The assay estimated nucleated cells by amplifying reference gene primers. TCRdb's table, derived via immunoSEQ multiplex PCR, lists solely in-frame clones and lacks some. From that table come the V and J calls and clone size; the DNA was used to work out D and trimming. The table lists about 74,000 clones, about four fifths of them singletons. Germline CDR1 and CDR2: GTSNPN and SVGIG (reference sequence). CDR3 length: 14 residues. Losses at the gene ends were 4 bases for V and 5 bases for J; bases not matched to a gene: 9. The data derive from a study of blood T cell repertoires in COVID-19. The wider study: Acute and convalescent COVID-19 samples came from the United States, Italy and Spain. T cells, B-cell-depleted T cells, or PBMCs supplied cDNA or gDNA.

The sequencing sample was made of peripheral blood. This receptor was obtained from a human donor in a cohort sampled during active COVID-19. This sequence joins TRBV30 and TRBJ2-5; the match to TRBD1 covers 8 bases. CDR3: CAWIDRGLRETQYF. The CDR3 region has the DNA TGTGCCTGGATTGACAGGGGTTTGCGGGAGACCCAGTACTTC.